Presented here are 9 T cell receptor beta chains from one specimen sequenced in a study of blood T cell repertoires in COVID-19 (dated by TCRdb to between 2020 and 2021). Receptor libraries were prepared by the immunoSEQ multiplex PCR assay. This immuneACCESS table, as held by TCRdb, lists in-frame sequences with V and J called but not all clones. Of the missing ones, under half trace to an unresolved V gene in checked studies; the others have no known cause. Here the sample has roughly 8,000 clones; roughly 83% occur a single time. The ten top clones hold about a sixth of the sample. Sequencing was done on a sample of peripheral blood. These receptor sequences come from a woman aged 55-75 years with active COVID-19.

The CDR3 protein is CASSLPPGPGTDTQYF. As DNA, the CDR3 is TGTGCCAGCAGTCTCCCCCCAGGGCCGGGCACAGATACGCAGTATTTT. V is TRBV27 and J is TRBJ2-3; D might be TRBD1 (5 bases). Germline V gene lookup returns CDR1 MNHEY and CDR2 SMNVEV (reference sequence). The CDR3 contains 16 residues. Trimming removed 5 bases from V and 1 base from J, with 16 bases in between.

The chain has TRBV20-1 and TRBJ1-1; no firm D call. CDR3 length: 11 residues. The V gene's germline CDR1 is DFQATT and CDR2 SNEGSKA (reference sequence). V lost 3 bases to trimming and J lost 5 bases, with 7 bases between them. This CDR3 reads CSASPGTEAFF. CDR3 in DNA: TGCAGTGCTAGTCCGGGGACTGAAGCTTTCTTT.

The chain joins TRBV7-2 to TRBJ2-3; the D is unclear. CDR1 SGHTA and CDR2 FQGNSA come from the germline V gene. Trimming removed 1 base at V and 5 bases at J, with 7 bases between. The CDR3 is 13 amino acids. CDR3 protein: CASSLGRGDTQYF. Here the CDR3 DNA reads TGTGCCAGCAGCTTAGGACGAGGAGATACGCAGTATTTT.

The chain is built from TRBV11-2 and TRBJ2-1; tentatively, D is TRBD2 (7 bases). Germline V gene lookup returns CDR1 SGHAT and CDR2 FQNNGV. V was shortened by 3 bases and J by 2 bases, with 11 bases between the two germline ends. The CDR3 runs 15 residues. In DNA, the CDR3 is TGTGCCAGCAGCTTGGGCGGGGGCCCCTACAATGAGCAGTTCTTC. Its translation is CASSLGGGPYNEQFF.

The chain employs TRBV9 and TRBJ2-1; 12 nucleotides match TRBD2. From germline, CDR1 is SGDLS and CDR2 YYNGEE. The CDR3 loop spans 17 amino acids. V lost 3 bases and J lost 3; bases outside the gene matches: 7. The CDR3 DNA follows: TGTGCCAGCAGCGCCAGGACTAGCGGGGTAATCTACAATGAGCAGTTCTTC. The encoded protein is CASSARTSGVIYNEQFF.

V is TRBV10-3 and J is TRBJ2-5; D might be TRBD1 (6 bases). Looked up from germline, CDR1 is ENHRY and CDR2 is SYGVKD. The CDR3 is 18 amino acids. The V end lost 0 bases, the J end lost 1 base, and 18 bases lay between the germline ends. The CDR3 DNA sequence: TGTGCCATCAGTGAGTCGTTACAGGGAGACCCTGTCCAAGAGACCCAGTACTTC. Residues: CAISESLQGDPVQETQYF.

V usage is TRBV27 and J usage is TRBJ2-5, with TRBD2 matching 14 bases. The CDR3 length is 14 residues. Germline V gene data show CDR1 as MNHEY and CDR2 as SMNVEV (reference sequence). Trimming took 6 bases from V and 5 from J; bases not matched to a gene: 2. CDR3 sequence: CASRRLAGGETQYF. As DNA, the CDR3 is TGTGCCAGCAGGCGACTAGCGGGGGGGGAGACCCAGTACTTC.

This clone appeared a single time. The chain has TRBV27 and TRBJ2-2; 8 positions agree with TRBD1. Germline V lookup: CDR1 MNHEY, CDR2 SMNVEV (reference sequence). V shed 4 bases, J shed 3 bases, and the junction held 22 bases outside the gene matches. The CDR3 covers 21 residues. The CDR3 reads CASSYALGQGSIRLDTGELFF. The CDR3 bases are TGTGCCAGCAGTTACGCACTCGGACAGGGTAGTATCCGTTTGGACACCGGGGAGCTGTTTTTT.

The V and J genes are TRBV19 and TRBJ2-7; 7 nucleotides match TRBD1. The CDR3 consists of 18 residues. Germline values: CDR1 LNHDA, CDR2 SQIVND (reference sequence). J gave up 3 bases and V 4 bases, and 18 bases lay outside the gene matches. CDR3 coding DNA: TGTGCCAGTAGTACGCCACCTTTACCTTCCCGGGACAGCTACGAGCAGTACTTC. Residues: CASSTPPLPSRDSYEQYF.